A single sample gave rise to the 3 T cell receptor beta chains below, sequenced in a study of cytomegalovirus exposure and HLA in healthy donors. The primer mix had 60 Vbeta and 13 Jbeta primers. TCRdb keeps only in-frame clones here, not all; method: immunoSEQ multiplex PCR. The sample has about 160,000 clones, approximately 80% seen once. The material sequenced was PBMCs. The receptors stem from a man aged 35 to 55 in good health and CMV-seronegative.

J is TRBJ1-2 and V is TRBV7-6; 8 nucleotides agree with TRBD1. The V segment lost 6 bases and the J segment 0 bases; nucleotides outside the gene matches: 3. This CDR3 has 14 residues. The germline V gene has CDR1 SGHVS and CDR2 FNYEAQ. The CDR3 sequence: CASSPGGANYGYTF. The CDR3 DNA is TGTGCCAGCAGTCCAGGGGGCGCTAACTATGGCTACACCTTC.

This chain connects TRBV27 to TRBJ2-5, with TRBD1 matching 7 bases. The CDR3 is made up of 14 amino acids. Germline assignment: CDR1 MNHEY and CDR2 SMNVEV (reference sequence). The V segment lost 4 bases and the J segment 1 base; nucleotides outside the gene matches: 3. Here the CDR3 reads CASSSRQGQETQYF. The DNA of the CDR3 is TGTGCCAGCAGTTCCCGACAGGGCCAAGAGACCCAGTACTTC.

The chain recombines TRBV5-1 with TRBJ2-1, with TRBD1 matching 7 bases. The CDR3 extends over 14 amino acids. Germline V gene sequence: CDR1 SGHRS, CDR2 YFSETQ. Unmatched junction bases numbered 10, after V lost 6 bases and J lost 7 bases. The chain's CDR3 is CASMAAGGRNEQFF. CDR3 sequence (DNA): TGCGCCAGCATGGCGGCAGGGGGTCGGAATGAGCAGTTCTTC.